These T cell receptor beta chains were read from a single sample in a study of blood T cell repertoires in COVID-19. The data were produced by immunoSEQ multiplex PCR, yet TCRdb's version contains in-frame clones alone and is incomplete. In the table there are over 30,000 clones, 90% of which are singletons. The sequenced material came from peripheral blood. The receptors originated from a man aged 65 to 85 with active or convalescent COVID-19. CDR3s include the opening cysteine and the closing phenylalanine or tryptophan. The order of the fields is D gene, V gene, clone size, J gene, CDR3 DNA, CDR3 protein. A D gene is named only where the DNA matches it firmly. A clone size is listed for some rows: how often the clone was seen (once, few, many), or a class if it is expanded.

D gene: .
V gene: TRBV6-6
clone size: .
J gene: TRBJ1-1
CDR3 DNA: TGTGCCAGCAGTAGGGAGGAACACACTGAAGCTTTCTTT
CDR3 protein: CASSREEHTEAFF

D gene: .
V gene: TRBV7-3
clone size: .
J gene: TRBJ1-2
CDR3 DNA: TGTGCCAGCAGCTTAACTGGGCCAGGGGCTGGGGGCTACACCTTC
CDR3 protein: CASSLTGPGAGGYTF

D gene: .
V gene: TRBV5-1
clone size: .
J gene: TRBJ1-6
CDR3 DNA: TGCGCCAGCAGATTTCAGGGGAGCCGTAATTCACCCCTCCACTTT
CDR3 protein: CASRFQGSRNSPLHF

D gene: .
V gene: TRBV7-8
clone size: .
J gene: TRBJ2-5
CDR3 DNA: TGTGCCAGCAGCCCGCGTGGGGCGTCTAGAGAGACCCAGTACTTC
CDR3 protein: CASSPRGASRETQYF

D gene: .
V gene: TRBV4-1
clone size: .
J gene: TRBJ2-7
CDR3 DNA: TGCGCCAGCAGCCGAGACAGGTACTACGAGCAGTACTTC
CDR3 protein: CASSRDRYYEQYF

D gene: .
V gene: TRBV5-1
clone size: .
J gene: TRBJ2-3
CDR3 DNA: TGCGCCAGCAGCTTGGTGGGCAGGGGTACAGATACGCAGTATTTT
CDR3 protein: CASSLVGRGTDTQYF

D gene: .
V gene: TRBV30
clone size: .
J gene: TRBJ1-6
CDR3 DNA: TGTGCCTGGAGTTGGGAGGGCCTTTATAATTCACCCCTCCACTTT
CDR3 protein: CAWSWEGLYNSPLHF

D gene: TRBD1
V gene: TRBV19
clone size: .
J gene: TRBJ1-1
CDR3 DNA: TGTGCCAGTAGTGACCGGGACAGGGGAAAAGCTTTCTTT
CDR3 protein: CASSDRDRGKAFF

D gene: .
V gene: TRBV6-2/TRBV6-3
clone size: .
J gene: TRBJ1-1
CDR3 DNA: TGTGCCAGCAGTTACGGTTCCCTTGGGGGGGGGACTGAAGCTTTCTTT
CDR3 protein: CASSYGSLGGGTEAFF

D gene: .
V gene: TRBV6-5
clone size: .
J gene: TRBJ1-2
CDR3 DNA: TGTGCCAGCAGTCCATCACGGGGGTGGGATGGCTACACCTTC
CDR3 protein: CASSPSRGWDGYTF

D gene: .
V gene: TRBV5-1
clone size: few
J gene: TRBJ1-1
CDR3 DNA: TGCGCCAGCAGCTTCGAGGGGAGGACTGAAGCTTTCTTT
CDR3 protein: CASSFEGRTEAFF

D gene: TRBD1
V gene: TRBV28
clone size: .
J gene: TRBJ1-4
CDR3 DNA: TGTGCCAGCGCATTGGGACAGCTTAATGAAAAACTGTTTTTT
CDR3 protein: CASALGQLNEKLFF

D gene: TRBD1
V gene: TRBV6-5
clone size: .
J gene: TRBJ1-2
CDR3 DNA: TGTGCCAGCAGTTACCGACAGGGATCAGGCTACACCTTC
CDR3 protein: CASSYRQGSGYTF

D gene: .
V gene: TRBV7-2
clone size: .
J gene: TRBJ1-1
CDR3 DNA: TGTGCCAGCGCAGGACAACTGAACACTGAAGCTTTCTTT
CDR3 protein: CASAGQLNTEAFF

D gene: TRBD2
V gene: TRBV4-1
clone size: .
J gene: TRBJ2-3
CDR3 DNA: TGCGCCAGCAGCCAATTCTTGCTTGGTGGGGTGACTAGCGGGGGAGATACGCAGTATTTT
CDR3 protein: CASSQFLLGGVTSGGDTQYF

D gene: .
V gene: TRBV18
clone size: .
J gene: TRBJ2-5
CDR3 DNA: TGTGCCAGCTCACCCACAGGGTCTCGGGAGACCCAGTACTTC
CDR3 protein: CASSPTGSRETQYF

D gene: TRBD1
V gene: TRBV5-1
clone size: .
J gene: TRBJ1-1
CDR3 DNA: TGCGCCAGCAGCGGAGGACAGGGGCCCGCTGAAGCTTTCTTT
CDR3 protein: CASSGGQGPAEAFF

D gene: TRBD1
V gene: TRBV28
clone size: .
J gene: TRBJ1-6
CDR3 DNA: TGTGCCAGCAGGAAAACAGGGGGCCGGAATTCACCCCTCCACTTT
CDR3 protein: CASRKTGGRNSPLHF

D gene: TRBD1
V gene: TRBV4-1
clone size: .
J gene: TRBJ2-7
CDR3 DNA: TGCGCCAGCAGCCAAACTCCCTCGGGACAGGGGGCGCGGGAGCAGTACTTC
CDR3 protein: CASSQTPSGQGAREQYF

D gene: TRBD1
V gene: TRBV6-2/TRBV6-3
clone size: .
J gene: TRBJ1-1
CDR3 DNA: TGTGCCAGCAGTTACTCCCAGCAGACAGGGTATAGGACTGAAGCTTTCTTT
CDR3 protein: CASSYSQQTGYRTEAFF

D gene: .
V gene: TRBV10-3
clone size: .
J gene: TRBJ1-2
CDR3 DNA: TGTGCCATCACTAGGGGTCCTAACTATGGCTACACCTTC
CDR3 protein: CAITRGPNYGYTF

D gene: TRBD2
V gene: TRBV27
clone size: .
J gene: TRBJ2-7
CDR3 DNA: TGTGCCAGCAGTTTATCGCTACGGACTAGCGGGAGGGCCAACTTCTACGAGCAGTACTTC
CDR3 protein: CASSLSLRTSGRANFYEQYF

D gene: TRBD1
V gene: TRBV19
clone size: .
J gene: TRBJ1-1
CDR3 DNA: TGTGCCAGTAAGGGACAGCACCCCTTGAACACTGAAGCTTTCTTT
CDR3 protein: CASKGQHPLNTEAFF

D gene: TRBD2
V gene: TRBV5-4
clone size: .
J gene: TRBJ2-5
CDR3 DNA: TGTGCCAGCACCCGGGGGACTAGCGGGGCTCAAGAGACCCAGTACTTC
CDR3 protein: CASTRGTSGAQETQYF

D gene: .
V gene: TRBV10-1
clone size: .
J gene: TRBJ1-1
CDR3 DNA: TGCGCCAGCAGTGACAACTATGGAAAAGCTTTCTTT
CDR3 protein: CASSDNYGKAFF

D gene: TRBD2
V gene: TRBV5-1
clone size: .
J gene: TRBJ2-7
CDR3 DNA: TGCGCCAGCAGCTTAGGCGGTAGCGGGAGGGCCTACGAGCAGTACTTC
CDR3 protein: CASSLGGSGRAYEQYF

D gene: TRBD1
V gene: TRBV7-2
clone size: .
J gene: TRBJ2-7
CDR3 DNA: TGTGCCAGCAGCCAAGACAGGGGGATTGCCTACGAGCAGTACTTC
CDR3 protein: CASSQDRGIAYEQYF

D gene: .
V gene: TRBV5-1
clone size: .
J gene: TRBJ1-1
CDR3 DNA: TGCGCCAGCAGCTTGGCCGTTACGGAAGGGGCTGAAGCTTTCTTT
CDR3 protein: CASSLAVTEGAEAFF

D gene: TRBD1
V gene: TRBV5-8
clone size: .
J gene: TRBJ1-2
CDR3 DNA: TGTGCCAGCAGCCGGGACAGGGTGGATGGCTACACCTTC
CDR3 protein: CASSRDRVDGYTF

D gene: .
V gene: TRBV18
clone size: .
J gene: TRBJ1-2
CDR3 DNA: TGTGCCAGCTCGCAACAGATTTCTAACTATGGCTACACCTTC
CDR3 protein: CASSQQISNYGYTF

D gene: TRBD1
V gene: TRBV18
clone size: .
J gene: TRBJ1-2
CDR3 DNA: TGTGCCAGCTCAAAGAGGACAGGCGACGGCTACACCTTC
CDR3 protein: CASSKRTGDGYTF

D gene: .
V gene: TRBV19
clone size: .
J gene: TRBJ1-5
CDR3 DNA: TGTGCCAGTAGTATAACGACGGGTAAGGGGAATCAGCCCCAGCATTTT
CDR3 protein: CASSITTGKGNQPQHF

D gene: .
V gene: TRBV6-6
clone size: .
J gene: TRBJ1-5
CDR3 DNA: TGTGCCAGCAGTCAACAAACAGAGAATCAGCCCCAGCATTTT
CDR3 protein: CASSQQTENQPQHF

D gene: .
V gene: TRBV11-2
clone size: .
J gene: TRBJ1-2
CDR3 DNA: TGTGCCAGCAGCTTAGCTTCGGGGGTTAACTATGGCTACACCTTC
CDR3 protein: CASSLASGVNYGYTF

D gene: TRBD1
V gene: TRBV2
clone size: .
J gene: TRBJ2-5
CDR3 DNA: TGTGCCAGCAGGAGGGGGCAGATTCAAGAGACCCAGTACTTC
CDR3 protein: CASRRGQIQETQYF

D gene: .
V gene: TRBV6-1
clone size: .
J gene: TRBJ1-2
CDR3 DNA: TGTGCCAGCAGTGAACAAACACGTAACTATGGCTACACCTTC
CDR3 protein: CASSEQTRNYGYTF

D gene: TRBD1
V gene: TRBV25-1
clone size: .
J gene: TRBJ2-7
CDR3 DNA: TGTGCCAGCAGTGATACAGGGGGCTGGTACGAGCAGTACTTC
CDR3 protein: CASSDTGGWYEQYF

D gene: .
V gene: TRBV2
clone size: .
J gene: TRBJ2-3
CDR3 DNA: TGTGCCAGCACCGAAACAGGGACAGATACGCAGTATTTT
CDR3 protein: CASTETGTDTQYF

D gene: .
V gene: TRBV11-2
clone size: few
J gene: TRBJ2-2
CDR3 DNA: TGTGCCAGCAGCATCTCGGCAGGGCGCACCGGGGAGCTGTTTTTT
CDR3 protein: CASSISAGRTGELFF

D gene: .
V gene: TRBV12-5
clone size: .
J gene: TRBJ1-1
CDR3 DNA: TGTGCTAGTGGTCCCCCAGCGGTCGGAGCTTTCTTT
CDR3 protein: CASGPPAVGAFF

D gene: .
V gene: TRBV6-5
clone size: few
J gene: TRBJ2-7
CDR3 DNA: TGTGCCAGCAGGGACAGTCTGAGCTCCTACGAGCAGTACTTC
CDR3 protein: CASRDSLSSYEQYF

D gene: .
V gene: TRBV19
clone size: .
J gene: TRBJ2-3
CDR3 DNA: TGTGCCATCGGTAGGGGGGGCACCACAGATACGCAGTATTTT
CDR3 protein: CAIGRGGTTDTQYF

D gene: TRBD1
V gene: TRBV19
clone size: .
J gene: TRBJ1-2
CDR3 DNA: TGTGCCAGTAGCACAACAGGGGTTTATGGCTACACCTTC
CDR3 protein: CASSTTGVYGYTF

D gene: .
V gene: TRBV20-1
clone size: once
J gene: TRBJ1-6
CDR3 DNA: TGCAGTGCTAGTAGCCCGAGCTCCTATAATTCACCCCTCCACTTT
CDR3 protein: CSASSPSSYNSPLHF

D gene: .
V gene: TRBV9
clone size: .
J gene: TRBJ1-3
CDR3 DNA: TGTGCCAGCAGCGTAGCTACGGCAGCGGGCTCTGGAAACACCATATATTTT
CDR3 protein: CASSVATAAGSGNTIYF

D gene: .
V gene: TRBV18
clone size: .
J gene: TRBJ1-1
CDR3 DNA: TGTGCCAGCTCACCCTCGGGTGGGGAAGCTTTCTTT
CDR3 protein: CASSPSGGEAFF

D gene: TRBD1
V gene: TRBV7-3
clone size: .
J gene: TRBJ1-2
CDR3 DNA: TGTGCCAGCAGCCCCGACAGGGACGGTGGCTACACCTTC
CDR3 protein: CASSPDRDGGYTF

D gene: .
V gene: TRBV7-9
clone size: .
J gene: TRBJ1-3
CDR3 DNA: TGTGCCAGCAGCTTAGGTGCCGGGAACACCATATATTTT
CDR3 protein: CASSLGAGNTIYF

D gene: .
V gene: TRBV9
clone size: .
J gene: TRBJ1-2
CDR3 DNA: TGTGCCAGCAGCCCATATGGGGCAGGACCCAGGGGCTATGGCTACACCTTC
CDR3 protein: CASSPYGAGPRGYGYTF

D gene: .
V gene: TRBV29-1
clone size: .
J gene: TRBJ1-1
CDR3 DNA: TGCAGCGTTGCAAGGGCCCCCAGGGCAGCCGGGCATGTGGACACTGAAGCTTTCTTT
CDR3 protein: CSVARAPRAAGHVDTEAFF

D gene: .
V gene: TRBV7-2
clone size: .
J gene: TRBJ1-1
CDR3 DNA: TGTGCCAGCAGCAGAATCCAGGGCACTGAAGCTTTCTTT
CDR3 protein: CASSRIQGTEAFF